The entry below gives a single TCR beta chain sequence along with its context. This entry belongs to a study of blood T cell repertoires in COVID-19. Study-wide context: T cells, B-cell-depleted T cells, or PBMCs supplied cDNA or gDNA.

The trim removed 10 bases at V and 5 bases at J, leaving 10 bases unmatched. The CDR3 sequence is 15 residues long. Looked up from germline, CDR1 is SNHLY and CDR2 is FYNNEI. The authors' processing: Nucleated cell counts were estimated from reference gene primer amplification. Method: immunoSEQ multiplex PCR; TCRdb's copy keeps in-frame clones and lacks some. V and J calls and clone size are those listed in that table; D and trimming were worked out from the DNA. The table includes some 350,000 clones, around four fifths detected once. The TCR sequence derives from a man aged 25 to 45 with active or convalescent COVID-19. The chain employs TRBV2 and TRBJ2-2; 10 bases are a match to TRBD2. The material sequenced was peripheral blood. The CDR3 nucleotides read TGTGCCACATCGAACAGCGGGGGGGTAACCGGGGAGCTGTTTTTT. Amino acids: CATSNSGGVTGELFF.